This T cell receptor beta chain was captured in a study of blood T cell repertoires in COVID-19. In the study overall: PBMCs, B-cell-depleted T cells, or T cells provided the cDNA or gDNA that made up the material.

Original processing notes: Scientists estimated how many nucleated cells there were by amplifying reference gene primers. Using immunoSEQ multiplex PCR, the repertoire was profiled, and TCRdb retains in-frame clones only, with some absent. V and J calls and clone size are given by that table; D and trimming were obtained from the DNA. The data hold roughly 140,000 clones, with approximately 90% observed a single time. This CDR3 spans 15 amino acids. V was trimmed by 0 bases and J by 1 base, leaving 9 bases between them. The germline gives CDR1 SGHNT, CDR2 YYREEE (reference sequence). The chain employs TRBV5-4 and TRBJ2-3; D perhaps matches TRBD1 (5 bases). Sequencing was performed on peripheral blood. This sequence was found in a woman aged 40 to 50 with acute or convalescent COVID-19. The CDR3 DNA sequence: TGTGCCAGCAGCTTGGATGGGGCGGGCACAGATACGCAGTATTTT. Its translation is CASSLDGAGTDTQYF.